These 14 T cell receptor beta chains were all obtained from the same sample, sequenced in a study of tumor and adjacent non-tumor tissue in lung cancer. RNA was extracted from bulk tissue without any cell sorting. More than 3 cm separated this lung sample from the edge of the tumor. TCRbeta libraries were built with three rounds of nested PCR, modified from ARM-PCR. One entry per CDR3 protein, called by TCRdb with MiXCR from the multiplex PCR reads. The table records 90,000 to 110,000 distinct CDR3 sequences, roughly two thirds of them present only once. The specimen sequenced was distant non-tumor lung tissue. Receptor source: a man aged 55 to 70 with non-small cell lung cancer.

This clonotype was counted many times. The chain links TRBV7-3 to TRBJ2-4, with D perhaps matching TRBD1 (5 bases). Looked up from germline, CDR1 is SGHTA and CDR2 is FQGTGA. The V end was cut by 1 base, the J end by 8 bases, with 9 bases between. This CDR3 region has 13 residues. DNA of the CDR3: TGTGCCAGCAGCTTAATCCCCAGGGACATTCAGTACTTC. Translated, it gives CASSLIPRDIQYF.

In its sample, this clonotype was seen many times. The chain has TRBV20-1 and TRBJ2-1, with 7 bases identical to TRBD2. With V trimmed by 0 bases and J by 9 bases, 8 bases remained unmatched. The CDR3 sequence is 14 residues long. CDR1 and CDR2 from the germline V gene are DFQATT and SNEGSKA (reference sequence). The CDR3 DNA follows: TGCAGTGCTAGAGATCAGGTGCCTAGCGGTGAGCAGTTCTTC. This gives the protein CSARDQVPSGEQFF.

The J gene is TRBJ2-3, the V gene TRBV20-1; D gene unclear. Germline CDR1 reads DFQATT; CDR2 reads SNEGSKA (reference sequence). The CDR3 spans 13 residues. Deletions cut 5 bases from V and 3 bases from J, with 12 bases between. CDR3 nucleotides: TGCAGTGCTCCCTCCGCAATAACAGATACGCAGTATTTT. Its protein is CSAPSAITDTQYF.

Remarks on this clonotype: A junction boundary mismatches the germline segment, possibly from a read error. The chain carries TRBV4-1 and TRBJ1-6; D gene uncertain. This CDR3 is built from 12 residues. CDR1 and CDR2 (germline): MGHRA, YSYEKL. CDR3 residues: CISSQNGSPLHF. Here the CDR3 DNA reads TGCATCAGCAGCCAAAATGGGTCACCCCTCCATTTT.

The rearrangement links TRBV11-2 to TRBJ2-1; D not resolved. CDR3 length equals 14 residues. The germline V gene encodes CDR1 SGHAT and CDR2 FQNNGV. V lost 7 bases, J lost 3 bases, and 13 bases lay in between. This chain's CDR3 is CASNPLNLYNEQFF. CDR3 DNA sequence: TGTGCCAGCAACCCCCTCAATCTCTACAATGAGCAGTTCTTC.

In the case of this clonotype: The CDR3 ends on some other residue instead of the conserved phenylalanine or tryptophan, so this is likely a read error. It is unclear where the CDR3 begins or ends on the DNA, so no DNA is shown, and the CDR3 is as TCRdb lists it. The chain recombines TRBV11-1 with TRBJ2-7; the D call of TRBD1 is as the table states it, not checked on the DNA. The CDR3 comprises 15 residues, both ends counted. The germline V gene encodes CDR1 SGHAT and CDR2 FQDESV (reference sequence). CDR3 loop: CASSLNRGVRDEWYL.

Details on this clonotype: At one end the junction does not follow the germline gene, possibly because of a read error. CDR3 coding DNA: TGTGCTATCAATGAGTCGGAACAGCCTTCGAGGGACGAGCAGTACTTC. It is translated as CAINESEQPSRDEQYF. The chain is built from TRBV10-3 and TRBJ2-7, with D possibly TRBD2 on 5 matching bases. The CDR3 has 16 residues. Germline loops: CDR1 ENHRY, CDR2 SYGVKD.

About this clonotype itself: The junction differs from germline at one of its ends, possibly a read error. V usage is TRBV5-1 and J usage is TRBJ1-6, with D possibly matching TRBD1 (5 bases). CDR1 is SGHRS, CDR2 YFSETQ, per germline. The CDR3 contains 14 residues. For the CDR3, the DNA is TGCGCCAGCGGCTTTCGGGGGGACGATTCACCCCTCCACTTT. Its translation: CASGFRGDDSPLHF. Supplemented by reference TRBV5-1 and TRBJ1-6, the full variable domain reads KAGVTQTPRYLIKTRGQQVTLSCSPISGHRSVSWYQQTPGQGLQFLFEYFSETQRNKGNFPGRFSGRQFSNSRSEMNVSTLELGDSALYLCASGFRGDDSPLHFGNGTRLTVT.

Note on this clonotype: The germline gene is not matched at one end of the junction; a read error may be the cause. CDR3 protein: CASSADRLENQPQHF. For the CDR3, the DNA is TGTGCCAGCAGTGCAGACAGACTTGAGAATCAGCCCCAGCATTTC. This chain uses TRBV6-1 with TRBJ1-5, with a tentative D call TRBD1 (5 bases). The CDR3 is 15 residues long. Germline V gene data show CDR1 as MNHNS and CDR2 as SASEGT.

Concerning this clonotype itself: A much larger clone is a single base away; this may be a read error. This sequence joins TRBV7-8 and TRBJ2-2, with D perhaps being TRBD1 or TRBD2 (5 bases each). Germline-derived CDR1 and CDR2 are SGHVS and FQNEAQ. The CDR3 covers 15 residues. In DNA form, the CDR3 reads TGTGCCAGCAGCCCGGGACGGTTCGACACCTGGGAGCTGTTTTTT. Translated: CASSPGRFDTWELFF.

Regarding this clonotype: One junction end does not reproduce the germline sequence, and a read error may be involved. The chain carries TRBV29-1 and TRBJ2-5; 8 bases line up with TRBD1. This CDR3 has 12 residues. Germline V gene data show CDR1 as SQVTM and CDR2 as ANQGSEA. Written as DNA, the CDR3 is TGCAGCAATCAGGGGGCACGGGAGATCCAGTACTTC. Translated, it gives CSNQGAREIQYF.

Of note for this clonotype: A junction end diverges from the germline sequence, so it may reflect a read error. The chain combines TRBV6-5 with TRBJ2-7; 9 bases fit TRBD1. CDR1 is MNHEY and CDR2 is SVGAGI in the germline V gene. The CDR3 is made up of 14 amino acids. CDR3 coding DNA: TGTGCAAGCAGATGGGGGACAGGGAGGAGCGAGCAGTACTTC. This gives the protein CASRWGTGRSEQYF.

The J gene is TRBJ1-5, the V gene TRBV28; D uncertain. Trimming took off 2 bases at V and 9 bases at J, with 14 bases between the two ends. CDR1 is MDHEN, CDR2 SYDVKM, per germline. This CDR3 region has 14 residues. The CDR3 reads CASSLPRRVWPQHF. Written as DNA, the CDR3 is TGTGCCAGCAGTTTACCGCGACGGGTTTGGCCCCAGCATTTT.

Comments on this clonotype: Germline is not matched at one junction end, which may reflect a read error. J is TRBJ2-3 and V is TRBV5-6, with 10 bases lining up with TRBD2. The germline V gene encodes CDR1 SGHDT and CDR2 YYEEEE. CDR3 length: 19 amino acids. CDR3: CANSWRGSSGGPSADTQYF. CDR3 in DNA: TGTGCCAACAGCTGGAGGGGGTCTAGCGGGGGCCCGAGCGCAGATACGCAGTATTTT.